The TCR beta chain under discussion was sequenced for a study of blood T cells in healthy people across ages. Sample donors were healthy Caucasian individuals that came from Russia, aged 6 to 90. No fewer than 7 million PBMCs went into each sample. The study's findings and limits: The fall in TCR beta diversity per million T cells was roughly linear with age.

Then a second PCR, running about 6 to 12 cycles, was carried out with a sample-barcoded 5' primer and a J-beta primer mix. A template-switch adaptor with 12 random nucleotides tagged each cDNA molecule. TCRdb reanalysed the 5' RACE reads using MiXCR and keeps one entry per CDR3 protein. The sample has about 1.8 million distinct CDR3 sequences, around half seen once. This clonotype came up a few times. Its antigen is not identified. The CDR3 consists of 14 residues. Trimming stripped 4 bases from V and 4 bases from J, with 14 bases between. Per the germline V gene, CDR1 is SGDLS and CDR2 is YYNGEE. The chain has TRBV9 and TRBJ1-2, with D possibly matching TRBD1 (6 bases). The sample was blood. This TCR derives from a middle-aged woman in good health. The CDR3 is CASSPRPGVYGYTF. CDR3 nucleotides: TGTGCCAGCAGCCCACGCCCAGGGGTCTATGGCTACACCTTC.